This TCR beta chain was sequenced during a study of radiotherapy plus CTLA-4 blockade in lung cancer (dated by TCRdb to the late 2010s). Concerning the study at large: Among enrolled patients, under 20% had an objective response and 25% to 40% reached disease control.

What the authors observed across the whole study: After treatment with radiotherapy and ipilimumab, TCR clones that originated in tumors expanded in peripheral blood. Increased serum interferon-beta after radiation, together with early dynamic changes in blood T cell clones, were reported to be the strongest predictors of response.

The germline V gene encodes CDR1 SGHTA and CDR2 FQGNSA. The trim is 3 bases for V and 1 base for J, with a gap of 10 bases between the germline ends. The cysteine opens and the phenylalanine closes a CDR3 of 15 amino acids. Of all the DNA, just the CDR3 is kept, 45 bases in frame from base 1. The library came from the immunoSEQ multiplex PCR assay. This immuneACCESS table, as held by TCRdb, lists in-frame sequences with V and J called but not all clones. Of the missing ones, under half trace to an unresolved V gene in checked studies; the others have no known cause. Here the sample has tens of thousands of clones; under 80% occur a single time. Under 8% of the sample comes from the top ten. The study evaluated CTLA-4 blockade (ipilimumab) given together with focal radiation therapy in patients who had chemo-refractory metastatic non-small-cell lung cancer. This clone was observed a handful of times. Its antigen is currently not known. One base away there is no much larger clone; base qualities are not given.

Here the sequenced sample was peripheral blood, taken from a patient treated with radiotherapy plus ipilimumab. The chain joins TRBV7-2 to TRBJ1-3; matching of 6 bases hints at TRBD1 as the D gene. The source of this sequence is a human donor with non-small cell lung cancer who had stable disease on radiotherapy plus ipilimumab. The CDR3 region reads CASSFSQGSGNTIYF. The DNA sequence is TGTGCCAGCAGCTTTTCACAGGGATCTGGAAACACCATATATTTT.